The 30 T cell receptor beta chains presented below share a single source sample, sequenced in a study of technical replicates of blood from a handful of donors. Repertoires were generated with immunoSEQ multiplex PCR, while TCRdb's copy carries only in-frame clones and drops some. This sample has fewer than 90,000 clones; around 94% occur once, and the top ten carry 0.3% to 0.45%. Material for sequencing was T cells isolated from PBMCs. These receptors were obtained from a human donor in good health.

The chain recombines TRBV6-5 with TRBJ2-1; TRBD1 agrees at 9 bases. The CDR3 is 14 residues long. Germline CDR1 is MNHEY and CDR2 is SVGAGI. The trim removed 5 bases at V and 15 bases at J, leaving 14 bases unmatched. CDR3 coding DNA: TGTGCCAGCAGTGGAGGGGGACAGGGTCCCTCCCTGTTCTTC. Its translation is CASSGGGQGPSLFF.

The gene calls are TRBV27 and TRBJ1-5; D gene uncertain. The V gene lost 10 bases and the J gene lost 5 bases, with 15 bases spanning the gap. Germline V CDR1 and CDR2: MNHEY, SMNVEV (reference sequence). CDR3 length equals 13 residues. This CDR3 reads CATGEGIHQPQHF. Written as DNA, the CDR3 is TGTGCCACCGGAGAAGGTATACATCAGCCCCAGCATTTT.

This sequence joins TRBV19 and TRBJ2-2; D is uncertain. Per the germline V gene, CDR1 is LNHDA and CDR2 is SQIVND (reference sequence). The ends were cut back, 9 bases at V and 4 bases at J, with 12 bases in the middle. This CDR3 has 13 amino acids. The CDR3 protein is CASLVAATGELFF. As DNA, the CDR3 is TGTGCCAGCTTAGTAGCCGCCACCGGGGAGCTGTTTTTT.

The chain joins TRBV7-9 to TRBJ1-1, with 10 positions matching TRBD1. The CDR3 is 15 residues long. The trim removed 5 bases at V and 0 bases at J, leaving 3 bases unmatched. Germline V CDR1 and CDR2: SEHNR, FQNEAQ (reference sequence). DNA for the CDR3: TGTGCCAGCAGCATGGGACAGGGGATGAACACTGAAGCTTTCTTT. This codes for CASSMGQGMNTEAFF.

V gene TRBV28 combines with J gene TRBJ2-7, with 9 bases lining up with TRBD1. Trimming at V came to 3 bases and at J to 5 bases, leaving 8 bases not matched to a gene. Germline CDR1 reads MDHEN; CDR2 reads SYDVKM. The CDR3 contains 15 residues. The CDR3 protein is CASSFHWTGVHEQYF. The CDR3 DNA follows: TGTGCCAGCAGTTTTCACTGGACAGGGGTTCACGAGCAGTACTTC.

This sequence joins TRBV4-3 and TRBJ2-2; D is perhaps TRBD1 (6 bases). The CDR3 is 15 amino acids. Trimming left V 4 bases short and J 4 bases short, with 13 bases between. From germline, CDR1 is LGHNA and CDR2 YSLEER. This CDR3 is CASSPRPRGTGELFF. For the CDR3, the DNA is TGCGCCAGCAGCCCAAGACCCAGGGGCACCGGGGAGCTGTTTTTT.

The chain has TRBV13 and TRBJ1-1; possible D gene TRBD1, 5 bases. The CDR3 runs 15 residues. V lost 1 base to trimming and J lost 2 bases, with 11 bases between them. Germline loops: CDR1 PRHDT, CDR2 FYEKMQ (reference sequence). CDR3 residues: CASSLVGRGNTEAFF. The CDR3 DNA reads TGTGCCAGCAGCTTAGTGGGGCGTGGCAACACTGAAGCTTTCTTT.

The chain links TRBV5-1 to TRBJ2-3; the match to TRBD2 covers 8 bases. V shed 1 base, J shed 6 bases, and the junction held 10 bases outside the gene matches. CDR1 and CDR2 (germline): SGHRS, YFSETQ. This CDR3 spans 16 amino acids. The CDR3 nucleotides read TGCGCCAGCAGCTTGATATCACGGGAGGGCCCCGATACGCAGTATTTT. This sequence encodes CASSLISREGPDTQYF.

This rearrangement joins TRBV6-1 to TRBJ2-7; D possibly corresponds to TRBD2 (6 bases). The V and J ends lost 5 bases and 3 bases respectively, with 11 bases between them. CDR1 is MNHNS and CDR2 is SASEGT in the germline V gene. There are 13 residues in the CDR3. CDR3 protein: CASSTGDGYEQYF. For the CDR3, the DNA is TGTGCCAGCAGTACGGGGGATGGCTACGAGCAGTACTTC.

The chain couples TRBV2 to TRBJ2-5; 13 nucleotides match TRBD2. CDR3 length: 19 amino acids. Germline assignment: CDR1 SNHLY and CDR2 FYNNEI. Germline trimming cut 4 bases from V and 5 bases from J; bases unmatched to any gene: 16. CDR3 region: CASSGTGTSGAVPPETQYF. In nucleotides, the CDR3 is TGTGCCAGCAGTGGGACCGGGACTAGCGGGGCCGTCCCTCCTGAGACCCAGTACTTC.

This clone was observed once. This chain connects TRBV5-1 to TRBJ2-2, with D maybe TRBD1 (6 bases). The CDR3 contains 16 residues. CDR1 and CDR2 from the germline V gene are SGHRS and YFSETQ. Trimming removed 0 bases at V and 3 bases at J, with 12 bases between. The CDR3 spells CASSLVPGVDTGELFF. In DNA, the CDR3 is TGCGCCAGCAGCTTGGTTCCAGGGGTGGACACCGGGGAGCTGTTTTTT.

The chain has TRBV27 and TRBJ2-3; maybe TRBD2 (6 bases). CDR3 length: 15 amino acids. Trimming removed 4 bases at V and 1 base at J, with 12 bases between. Germline V lookup: CDR1 MNHEY, CDR2 SMNVEV (reference sequence). The CDR3, as DNA: TGTGCCAGCAGTTATGGGAGGTTCGGCACAGATACGCAGTATTTT. It encodes CASSYGRFGTDTQYF.

The genes are TRBV29-1 and TRBJ1-3; 9 positions agree with TRBD1. From germline, CDR1 is SQVTM and CDR2 ANQGSEA. CDR3 length: 15 residues. With V trimmed by 7 bases and J by 4 bases, 11 bases remained unmatched. DNA for the CDR3: TGCAGCGCCTCATCCGGGACAGGGTACGGAAACACCATATATTTT. Residues: CSASSGTGYGNTIYF.

The chain has TRBV18 and TRBJ2-5; unclear D gene. The V and J ends lost 5 bases and 4 bases respectively, with 8 bases between them. Per the germline V gene, CDR1 is KGHSH and CDR2 is LQKENI. This CDR3 contains 12 residues. The DNA for the CDR3 is TGTGCCAGCTCATTGGGCCCAGAGACCCAGTACTTC. Amino acid sequence: CASSLGPETQYF.

This clone has more than one count but fewer than ten. The V call is TRBV10-1, the J call TRBJ1-1; D unclear. Germline CDR1 WNHNN, CDR2 SYGVQD (reference sequence). Trimming shortened V by 5 bases and J by 0 bases, and 7 bases separated the two germline ends. The CDR3 is 13 amino acids. This CDR3 is CASSFNMNTEAFF. The DNA of the CDR3 is TGCGCCAGCAGTTTTAACATGAACACTGAAGCTTTCTTT.

The chain carries TRBV6-1 and TRBJ1-5; D perhaps matches TRBD1 (5 bases). Germline CDR1 reads MNHNS; CDR2 reads SASEGT. There are 14 residues in the CDR3. Trimming took off 4 bases at V and 6 bases at J, with 13 bases between the two ends. CDR3 protein: CASSVGGEAQPQHF. Written as DNA, the CDR3 is TGTGCCAGCAGTGTTGGGGGGGAAGCTCAGCCCCAGCATTTT.

The V and J genes are TRBV28 and TRBJ2-1, with 9 nucleotides matching TRBD2. CDR1 and CDR2 from the germline V gene are MDHEN and SYDVKM. The J segment lost 3 bases and the V segment lost 5 bases, leaving 5 bases of the junction unmatched. This CDR3 region has 15 residues. As DNA, the CDR3 is TGTGCCAGCAGTCAGGCTAGCGGGGTCTACAATGAGCAGTTCTTC. It specifies CASSQASGVYNEQFF.

V and J are TRBV7-6 and TRBJ2-1; TRBD1 matches at 7 bases. The CDR3 extends over 15 amino acids. V shed 0 bases, J shed 4 bases, and the junction held 3 bases outside the gene matches. The germline CDR1 and CDR2 sequences are SGHVS and FNYEAQ. CDR3: CASSLAGTAYNEQFF. CDR3 DNA sequence: TGTGCCAGCAGCTTAGCGGGGACAGCTTACAATGAGCAGTTCTTC.

The chain couples TRBV6-6 to TRBJ1-1; 7 bases align to TRBD1. The CDR3 contains 15 residues. Germline loops: CDR1 MNHNY, CDR2 SVGAGI (reference sequence). The ends lost 0 bases at V and 4 bases at J; junction bases unmatched: 5. The CDR3 protein is CASSYSEGASTEAFF. As DNA, the CDR3 is TGTGCCAGCAGTTACTCGGAGGGGGCGTCCACTGAAGCTTTCTTT.

The chain couples TRBV13 to TRBJ2-7; the D gene is possibly TRBD1 (6 bases). The CDR3 is 16 residues long. Germline CDR1 is PRHDT and CDR2 is FYEKMQ (reference sequence). Trimming stripped 2 bases from V and 0 bases from J, with 14 bases between. This CDR3 reads CASSLIPSDSSYEQYF. Written as DNA, the CDR3 is TGTGCCAGCAGCTTAATCCCCTCGGACAGCTCCTACGAGCAGTACTTC.

The V and J genes are TRBV5-1 and TRBJ2-5, with TRBD2 matching 9 bases. The CDR3 sequence is 13 residues long. The germline CDR1 and CDR2 sequences are SGHRS and YFSETQ. J lost 5 bases, V lost 5 bases, and 4 bases had no gene match. In DNA, the CDR3 is TGCGCCAGCAGTAGCGGGAGAGTCGAGACCCAGTACTTC. It translates to CASSSGRVETQYF.

The chain carries TRBV5-1 and TRBJ2-1, with D unresolved. There are 15 residues in the CDR3. Germline V gene lookup returns CDR1 SGHRS and CDR2 YFSETQ. The V gene lost 0 bases and the J gene lost 0 bases, with 7 bases spanning the gap. DNA of the CDR3: TGCGCCAGCAGCTTGGGACCTAGCTCCTACAATGAGCAGTTCTTC. This gives the protein CASSLGPSSYNEQFF. Filled out from reference TRBV5-1 and TRBJ2-1, the complete variable domain reads KAGVTQTPRYLIKTRGQQVTLSCSPISGHRSVSWYQQTPGQGLQFLFEYFSETQRNKGNFPGRFSGRQFSNSRSEMNVSTLELGDSALYLCASSLGPSSYNEQFFGPGTRLTVL.

This clone was recorded only once. The V call is TRBV19, the J call TRBJ2-1, with D possibly matching TRBD2 (6 bases). CDR1 LNHDA and CDR2 SQIVND come from the germline V gene (reference sequence). The CDR3 runs 16 residues. V lost 3 bases, J lost 0 bases, and 12 bases lay in between. The CDR3 loop is CASSMGLLSSYNEQFF. The CDR3, as DNA: TGTGCCAGTAGTATGGGACTCCTTAGCTCCTACAATGAGCAGTTCTTC.

V is TRBV5-1 and J is TRBJ1-1, with D possibly TRBD1 on 6 matching bases. This CDR3 region has 19 residues. V lost 1 base to trimming and J lost 4 bases, with 26 bases between them. Germline V lookup: CDR1 SGHRS, CDR2 YFSETQ. CDR3 nucleotide sequence: TGCGCCAGCAGCTTGAAGATTCGAGGAGCGACAGGAAAATTCACTGAAGCTTTCTTT. Encoded protein: CASSLKIRGATGKFTEAFF. Looking up the rest from reference TRBV5-1 and TRBJ1-1 gives the full variable domain: KAGVTQTPRYLIKTRGQQVTLSCSPISGHRSVSWYQQTPGQGLQFLFEYFSETQRNKGNFPGRFSGRQFSNSRSEMNVSTLELGDSALYLCASSLKIRGATGKFTEAFFGQGTRLTVV.

The V gene is TRBV9, the J gene TRBJ2-6; D is ambiguous. Germline lookup yields CDR1 SGDLS and CDR2 YYNGEE. This CDR3 has 17 residues. Between the trimmed V and J ends, which lost 4 bases and 0 bases, there was a span of 14 bases. In DNA, the CDR3 is TGTGCCAGCAGCTTACATACAGTTGCCTCTGGGGCCAACGTCCTGACTTTC. Its protein is CASSLHTVASGANVLTF.

This chain uses TRBV5-1 with TRBJ2-2, with D tentatively TRBD1 (6 bases). V lost 9 bases and J lost 2, with 14 bases in between. Germline V lookup: CDR1 SGHRS, CDR2 YFSETQ. The length of the CDR3 is 14 residues. The CDR3 loop is CATRYRVNTGELFF. The DNA of the CDR3 is TGCGCCACCAGATACAGGGTAAACACCGGGGAGCTGTTTTTT.

The CDR3 region is CSVEAGASVTNYGYTF. The DNA for the CDR3 is TGCAGCGTTGAGGCGGGGGCAAGTGTAACTAACTATGGCTACACCTTC. The chain is built from TRBV29-1 and TRBJ1-2, with D perhaps TRBD1 (6 bases). Germline V gives CDR1 SQVTM, CDR2 ANQGSEA. V was clipped by 3 bases and J by 0 bases, with 17 bases between them. The CDR3 has 16 amino acids.

In this sample, this clone turned up once. V gene TRBV6-6 combines with J gene TRBJ2-6; a weak D match, TRBD1 (6 bases). Germline assignment: CDR1 MNHNY and CDR2 SVGAGI (reference sequence). The CDR3 has 16 amino acids. V was pared by 0 bases and J by 0 bases, with 6 bases between. This chain's CDR3 is CASSYSGGSGANVLTF. CDR3 in DNA: TGTGCCAGCAGTTACTCAGGGGGCTCTGGGGCCAACGTCCTGACTTTC.

The CDR3 coding sequence is TGCAGCGTTGAAGATCAGTTTGGAGGGGAGGATGAGCAGTTCTTC. It translates to CSVEDQFGGEDEQFF. The chain links TRBV29-1 to TRBJ2-1; TRBD2 is a possible D gene (6 bases). Trimming took off 0 bases at V and 8 bases at J, with 17 bases between the two ends. CDR1 is SQVTM, CDR2 ANQGSEA, per germline. The CDR3 runs to 15 residues.

This clone was counted once. The V call is TRBV5-6, the J call TRBJ2-5, with TRBD1 as a possible D gene (6 bases). Germline V gene lookup returns CDR1 SGHDT and CDR2 YYEEEE. This CDR3 is 14 amino acids long. Trimming pared 3 bases from V and 4 bases from J, leaving 13 bases between. CDR3 bases: TGTGCCAGCAGCTCACAGGGTGGGGTAGAGACCCAGTACTTC. The encoded protein is CASSSQGGVETQYF.